A single sample is the source of the 4 T cell receptor beta chains below, sequenced in a study of response to subunit inactivated influenza vaccine. Via MiXCR, TCRdb re-called the RT-PCR reads, giving one row per CDR3 protein. The sample consists of 590,000 or so distinct CDR3 sequences, around 15% of them appearing once. This sample comprised PBMCs from blood, obtained less than 15 days before vaccination. These receptors originate from a man over 45 who received an inactivated influenza vaccine.

Ten or more counts support this clonotype. This chain connects TRBV20-1 to TRBJ1-3, with D uncertain. V lost 0 bases and J 1 base, leaving 10 bases between the germline ends. CDR1 is DFQATT, CDR2 SNEGSKA, per germline (reference sequence). This CDR3 region has 15 residues. CDR3 loop: CSARDLAGSGNTIYF. In DNA form, the CDR3 reads TGCAGTGCTAGAGATCTCGCAGGTTCTGGAAACACCATATATTTT.

In its sample, this clonotype was seen many times. The V and J genes are TRBV18 and TRBJ2-7, with a weak D call TRBD2 (6 bases). The V gene's germline CDR1 is KGHSH and CDR2 LQKENI. V was clipped by 3 bases and J by 4 bases, with 16 bases between them. This CDR3 contains 15 residues. Written as DNA, the CDR3 is TGTGCCAGCTCACCCCTTGCGGGGCTGGTGTACGAGCAGTACTTC. This gives the protein CASSPLAGLVYEQYF.

This chain joins TRBV10-2 and TRBJ2-2; 10 bases are a match to TRBD1. In germline, CDR1 is WSHSY, CDR2 SAAADI. This CDR3 is built from 16 residues. J gave up 7 bases and V 5 bases, and 10 bases lay outside the gene matches. The CDR3 region is CASSTPGQGLGGELFF. For the CDR3, the DNA is TGCGCCAGCAGTACCCCGGGACAGGGGTTGGGCGGGGAGCTGTTTTTT.

The V gene is TRBV4-1, the J gene TRBJ2-1; 7 bases map to TRBD2. Germline trimming cut 0 bases from V and 12 bases from J; bases unmatched to any gene: 5. The CDR3 has 13 amino acids. CDR1 MGHRA and CDR2 YSYEKL come from the germline V gene. This CDR3 is CASSQDSGLSQFF. For the CDR3, the DNA is TGCGCCAGCAGCCAAGATTCGGGACTATCGCAGTTCTTC.